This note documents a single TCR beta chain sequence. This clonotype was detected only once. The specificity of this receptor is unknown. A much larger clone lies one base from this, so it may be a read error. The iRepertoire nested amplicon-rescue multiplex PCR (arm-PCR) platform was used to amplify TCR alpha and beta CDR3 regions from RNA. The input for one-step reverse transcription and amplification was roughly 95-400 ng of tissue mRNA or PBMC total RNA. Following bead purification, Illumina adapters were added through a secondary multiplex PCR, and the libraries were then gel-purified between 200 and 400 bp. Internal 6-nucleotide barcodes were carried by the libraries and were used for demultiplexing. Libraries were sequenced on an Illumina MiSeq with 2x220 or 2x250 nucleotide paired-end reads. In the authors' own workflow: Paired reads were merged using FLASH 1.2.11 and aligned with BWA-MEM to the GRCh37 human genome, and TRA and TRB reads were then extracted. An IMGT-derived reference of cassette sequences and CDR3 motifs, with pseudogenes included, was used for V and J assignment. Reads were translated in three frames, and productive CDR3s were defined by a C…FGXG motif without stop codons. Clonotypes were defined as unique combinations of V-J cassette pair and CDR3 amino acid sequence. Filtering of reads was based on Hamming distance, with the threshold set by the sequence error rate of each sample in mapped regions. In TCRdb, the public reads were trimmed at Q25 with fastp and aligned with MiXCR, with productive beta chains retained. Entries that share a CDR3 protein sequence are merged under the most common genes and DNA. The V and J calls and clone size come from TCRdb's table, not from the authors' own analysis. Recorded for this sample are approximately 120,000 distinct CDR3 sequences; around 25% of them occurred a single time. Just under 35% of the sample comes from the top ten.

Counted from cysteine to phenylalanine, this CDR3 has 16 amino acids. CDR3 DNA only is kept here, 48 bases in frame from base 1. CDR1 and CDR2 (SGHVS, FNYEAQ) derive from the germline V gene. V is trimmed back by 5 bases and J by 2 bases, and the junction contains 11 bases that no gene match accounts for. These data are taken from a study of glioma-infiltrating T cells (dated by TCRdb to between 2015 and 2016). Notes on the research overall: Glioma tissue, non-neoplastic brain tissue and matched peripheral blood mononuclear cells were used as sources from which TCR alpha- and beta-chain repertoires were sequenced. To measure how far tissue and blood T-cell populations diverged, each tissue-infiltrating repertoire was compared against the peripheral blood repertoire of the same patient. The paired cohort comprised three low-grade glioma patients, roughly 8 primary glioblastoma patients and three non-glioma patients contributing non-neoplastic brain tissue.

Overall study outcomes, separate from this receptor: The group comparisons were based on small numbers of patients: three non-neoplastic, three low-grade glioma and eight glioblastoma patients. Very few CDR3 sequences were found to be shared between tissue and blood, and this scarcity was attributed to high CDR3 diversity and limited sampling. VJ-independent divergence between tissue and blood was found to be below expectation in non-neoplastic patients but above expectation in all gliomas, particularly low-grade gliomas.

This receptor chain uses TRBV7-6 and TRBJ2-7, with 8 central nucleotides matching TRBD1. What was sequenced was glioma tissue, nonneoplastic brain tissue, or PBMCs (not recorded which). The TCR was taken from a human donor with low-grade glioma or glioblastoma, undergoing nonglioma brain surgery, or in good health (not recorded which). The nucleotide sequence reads TGTGCCAGCAGCCCATTTCCGGGACAGGTGGCCTACGAGCAGTACTTC. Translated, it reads CASSPFPGQVAYEQYF.